The 30 T cell receptor beta chains below all came from one sample that was sequenced in a study of response to subunit inactivated influenza vaccine. TCRdb redid the calling of the RT-PCR reads with MiXCR, one entry per CDR3 protein. The sample includes 500,000 or so distinct CDR3 sequences, about a tenth of them seen just once. Sequenced material: PBMCs from blood, taken more than 35 days after vaccination. All receptors come from a man aged 45 to 65 who received an inactivated influenza vaccine.

The sample holds a few counts of this clonotype. V and J are TRBV4-1 and TRBJ1-4; the D is unclear. This CDR3 contains 15 residues. Trimming cost V 3 bases and J 2 bases, with 10 bases left between them. The germline gives CDR1 MGHRA, CDR2 YSYEKL. CDR3 in DNA: TGCGCCAGCAGCCACACCCGGCTTACTAATGAAAAACTGTTTTTT. Translating gives CASSHTRLTNEKLFF.

This sequence joins TRBV27 and TRBJ2-5; no definite D call. Germline loops: CDR1 MNHEY, CDR2 SMNVEV (reference sequence). The ends were cut back, 5 bases at V and 5 bases at J, with 12 bases in the middle. The CDR3 covers 13 residues. For the CDR3, the DNA is TGTGCCAGCAGTCGTACCTTCGGGGAGACCCAGTACTTC. The encoded protein is CASSRTFGETQYF.

A few counts support this clonotype. The chain employs TRBV2 and TRBJ2-5, with TRBD1 matching 7 bases. J was trimmed by 5 bases and V by 6 bases; bases with no gene match: 12. The CDR3 contains 15 residues. CDR1 and CDR2 from the germline V gene are SNHLY and FYNNEI. For the CDR3, the DNA is TGTGCCAGCAGGGGCGACCGACAGGGATTCGAGACCCAGTACTTC. It is translated as CASRGDRQGFETQYF.

This clonotype was detected many times. The rearrangement links TRBV12-3 or TRBV12-4 to TRBJ2-1; 8 nucleotides match TRBD1. The CDR3 is 14 residues long. V was pared by 6 bases and J by 2 bases, with 3 bases of the junction left unmatched. CDR3 DNA: TGTGCCAGCAGGATGACAGGGGCCTACAATGAGCAGTTCTTC. Protein: CASRMTGAYNEQFF.

The gene calls are TRBV6-2 or TRBV6-3 and TRBJ2-1; D is unclear. Germline values: CDR1 MNHEY, CDR2 SVGEGT. The V end lost 5 bases, the J end lost 0 bases, and 8 bases lay between the germline ends. This CDR3 contains 14 residues. CDR3 region: CASSPLVSYNEQFF. CDR3 in DNA: TGTGCCAGCAGTCCCCTAGTCTCCTACAATGAGCAGTTCTTC.

This clonotype came up a few times. This sequence joins TRBV9 and TRBJ2-3; 7 bases fit TRBD1. V gave up 0 bases and J gave up 1 base; unmatched junction bases: 5. Germline CDR1 and CDR2: SGDLS and YYNGEE. This CDR3 region has 16 residues. The CDR3 loop reads CASSVGGGAGTDTQYF. CDR3 coding DNA: TGTGCCAGCAGCGTAGGAGGGGGCGCGGGCACAGATACGCAGTATTTT.

This clonotype came up many times. The chain joins TRBV5-6 to TRBJ2-5; 8 nucleotides align to TRBD2. In germline, CDR1 is SGHDT, CDR2 YYEEEE. Trimming took 3 bases from V and 0 from J; bases not matched to a gene: 10. The CDR3 runs 17 residues. DNA of the CDR3: TGTGCCAGCAGCTCGGGCGGCGGGGGGCCCGACCAAGAGACCCAGTACTTC. Its translation: CASSSGGGGPDQETQYF.

The rearrangement joins TRBV12-3 or TRBV12-4 to TRBJ2-3; a weak D match, TRBD2 (7 bases). V shed 3 bases and J shed 8 bases, with 18 bases lying between them. This CDR3 contains 15 residues. The CDR3 DNA reads as TGTGCCAGCAGTTTCGAGGGGGGGTACAGAGGTACGCAGTATTTT. It translates to CASSFEGGYRGTQYF.

This clonotype was detected many times. The rearrangement joins TRBV4-3 to TRBJ2-1; D is unresolved. V shed 0 bases and J shed 8 bases, with 14 bases lying between them. This CDR3 spans 15 amino acids. Germline assignment: CDR1 LGHNA and CDR2 YSLEER. The CDR3 sequence: CASSQEWDQLDEQFF. The CDR3 DNA sequence: TGCGCCAGCAGCCAAGAATGGGATCAGCTCGATGAGCAGTTCTTC.

This sequence joins TRBV7-6 and TRBJ2-5; D gene ambiguous. Deletions cut 3 bases from V and 1 base from J, with 6 bases between. In germline, CDR1 is SGHVS, CDR2 FNYEAQ. The CDR3 loop spans 13 amino acids. CDR3 bases: TGTGCCAGCAGCTTTAACCTCCAAGAGACCCAGTACTTC. As protein: CASSFNLQETQYF.

This clonotype showed up many times. The V gene is TRBV29-1, the J gene TRBJ2-1; TRBD1 might be the D (5 bases). The CDR3 runs to 14 residues. V lost 5 bases, J lost 0 bases, and 11 bases lay in between. Germline V lookup: CDR1 SQVTM, CDR2 ANQGSEA. The DNA of the CDR3 is TGCAGCGTTCTGCAGGGAAGCTCCTACAATGAGCAGTTCTTC. Its translation is CSVLQGSSYNEQFF.

The chain recombines TRBV6-1 with TRBJ2-5; D ambiguous. CDR1 is MNHNS and CDR2 is SASEGT in the germline V gene. V lost 8 bases, J lost 1 base, and 14 bases lay in between. CDR3 length: 14 residues. CDR3 protein: CASGLIILQETQYF. CDR3 sequence (DNA): TGTGCCAGCGGGCTGATTATACTCCAAGAGACCCAGTACTTC.

In this sample, this clonotype turned up a few times. A read error is possible here, since a much larger clone lies one base away. The gene calls are TRBV11-2 and TRBJ2-2; no definite D call. V shed 5 bases and J shed 6 bases, with 7 bases lying between them. The CDR3 is 12 residues long. CDR1 SGHAT and CDR2 FQNNGV come from the germline V gene. The CDR3 is CASSRDAGELFF. CDR3 nucleotide sequence: TGTGCCAGCAGCCGAGACGCCGGGGAGCTGTTTTTT.

This clonotype came up a few times. V and J are TRBV6-1 and TRBJ2-5; D gene ambiguous. Per germline, CDR1 MNHNS and CDR2 SASEGT. Trimming pared 0 bases from V and 4 bases from J, leaving 18 bases between. There are 17 residues in the CDR3. The CDR3 loop is CASSEARSPRLRETQYF. As DNA, the CDR3 is TGTGCCAGCAGTGAAGCCAGGAGTCCTCGGCTCCGAGAGACCCAGTACTTC.

The CDR3 here is CASSETGGEGQPQHF. The CDR3, as DNA: TGTGCCAGCAGCGAGACAGGGGGCGAGGGTCAGCCCCAGCATTTT. The rearrangement links TRBV3-1 to TRBJ1-5; 10 bases align to TRBD1. Germline V gene lookup returns CDR1 LGHDT and CDR2 YNNKEL (reference sequence). The CDR3 has 15 amino acids. V lost 5 bases and J lost 6; bases outside the gene matches: 7.

This clonotype has at least ten counts. V usage is TRBV10-3 and J usage is TRBJ2-3; TRBD2 agrees at 16 bases. Looked up from germline, CDR1 is ENHRY and CDR2 is SYGVKD. V trimming: 5 bases; J trimming: 5 bases; junction bases outside the gene matches: 7. There are 17 residues in the CDR3. The CDR3: CAISRGLAGGPGDTQYF. The CDR3 DNA reads as TGTGCCATCAGTAGGGGACTAGCGGGGGGGCCCGGAGATACGCAGTATTTT.

This rearrangement joins TRBV21-1 to TRBJ1-2. TRBV21-1 is annotated as a pseudogene. The CDR3 is 11 residues long. CDR3 DNA sequence: TGTGCCAGCAAGGCTAACTATGGCTACACCTTC. As protein: CASKANYGYTF.

This clonotype was seen a few times. The chain employs TRBV12-3 or TRBV12-4 and TRBJ1-2; D remains unclear. The CDR3 length is 13 residues. Trimming took 5 bases from V and 7 from J, leaving 14 bases between them. Here the CDR3 DNA reads TGTGCCAGCAGTCCCCGCGGCGTACCTGGCTACACCTTC. As protein: CASSPRGVPGYTF.

This clonotype was observed a handful of times. The genes are TRBV6-1 and TRBJ1-4; tentatively, D is TRBD1 (6 bases). CDR1 is MNHNS and CDR2 is SASEGT in the germline V gene. The CDR3 loop spans 16 amino acids. Trimming removed 6 bases from V and 4 bases from J, with 18 bases in between. The CDR3 region has the DNA TGTGCCAGCAGACGGGACACAGGACCTCTTAATGAAAAACTGTTTTTT. As protein: CASRRDTGPLNEKLFF.

In its sample, this clonotype was seen many times. V is TRBV20-1 and J is TRBJ2-1; no firm D call. Germline V lookup: CDR1 DFQATT, CDR2 SNEGSKA (reference sequence). CDR3 length: 11 amino acids. Trimming cost V 4 bases and J 12 bases, with 13 bases left between them. DNA for the CDR3: TGCAGTGCTAACCTCCTTTGGGCGCAGTTCTTC. This sequence encodes CSANLLWAQFF.

V is TRBV7-2 and J is TRBJ2-2, with D perhaps given as TRBD1 or TRBD2 (5 bases each). The germline gives CDR1 SGHTA, CDR2 FQGNSA. CDR3 length equals 15 residues. The ends were cut back, 5 bases at V and 1 base at J, with 11 bases in the middle. The CDR3 loop reads CASSPWDGNTGELFF. The CDR3, as DNA: TGTGCCAGCAGCCCCTGGGACGGGAACACCGGGGAGCTGTTTTTT.

Ten or more counts support this clonotype. The rearrangement uses TRBV29-1 and TRBJ2-3; D uncertain. This CDR3 has 11 residues. Germline V gene data show CDR1 as SQVTM and CDR2 as ANQGSEA. Trimming pared 4 bases from V and 2 bases from J, leaving 4 bases between. The DNA for the CDR3 is TGCAGCGTTGGGCCCACAGATACGCAGTATTTT. It codes for CSVGPTDTQYF.

This clonotype was detected only a few times. The chain has TRBV20-1 and TRBJ2-1, with D unclear. V lost 4 bases, J lost 10 bases, and 17 bases lay in between. The CDR3 is made up of 13 amino acids. Germline V CDR1 and CDR2: DFQATT, SNEGSKA (reference sequence). CDR3: CSATRSGPKEQFF. CDR3 sequence (DNA): TGCAGTGCTACCCGGTCAGGCCCAAAGGAGCAGTTCTTC.

This clonotype came up many times. The rearrangement links TRBV15 to TRBJ1-2; D is uncertain. This CDR3 region has 13 residues. V lost 0 bases and J lost 2, with 4 bases in between. CDR1 is LNHNV and CDR2 is YYDKDF in the germline V gene (reference sequence). The DNA for the CDR3 is TGTGCCACCAGCAGAGACATCAACTATGGCTACACCTTC. Encoded protein: CATSRDINYGYTF.

V and J are TRBV5-6 and TRBJ1-1, with 11 bases aligning to TRBD1. The J segment lost 6 bases and the V segment lost 2 bases, leaving 9 bases of the junction unmatched. This CDR3 has 16 residues. Germline V CDR1 and CDR2: SGHDT, YYEEEE. The CDR3: CASSFGTGGSEAEAFF. As DNA, the CDR3 is TGTGCCAGCAGCTTCGGGACAGGGGGATCTGAGGCTGAAGCTTTCTTT. The variable domain in full, completed from reference TRBV5-6 and TRBJ1-1, reads DAGVTQSPTHLIKTRGQQVTLRCSPKSGHDTVSWYQQALGQGPQFIFQYYEEEERQRGNFPDRFSGHQFPNYSSELNVNALLLGDSALYLCASSFGTGGSEAEAFFGQGTRLTVV.

This clonotype was picked up a small number of times. This rearrangement joins TRBV29-1 to TRBJ2-3; TRBD2 matches 9 bases. Germline loops: CDR1 SQVTM, CDR2 ANQGSEA. The trim removed 6 bases at V and 3 bases at J, leaving 7 bases unmatched. The CDR3 length is 14 residues. CDR3 DNA sequence: TGCAGCGTCGGGACTAGCCAGGGGACAGATACGCAGTATTTT. Translated, it gives CSVGTSQGTDTQYF.

The sample holds a few counts of this clonotype. The V gene is TRBV20-1, the J gene TRBJ2-3; D gene ambiguous. V was pared by 7 bases and J by 0 bases, with 11 bases between. The CDR3 is 13 amino acids. Germline values: CDR1 DFQATT, CDR2 SNEGSKA (reference sequence). The CDR3 region is CSGPRRSTDTQYF. DNA for the CDR3: TGCAGTGGCCCAAGACGGAGCACAGATACGCAGTATTTT.

This clonotype was recorded at least ten times. The rearrangement joins TRBV20-1 to TRBJ2-1, with a tentative D call TRBD2 (8 bases). This CDR3 has 13 residues. CDR1 is DFQATT, CDR2 SNEGSKA, per germline (reference sequence). With 6 bases removed from V and 10 bases from J, the gap between germline ends came to 19 bases. CDR3 region: CSAREGAADEQFF. CDR3 nucleotides: TGCAGTGCCCGGGAGGGGGCCGCGGACGAGCAGTTCTTC.

This chain joins TRBV6-5 and TRBJ2-3; D is unclear. V was pared by 2 bases and J by 1 base, with 10 bases between. CDR3 size: 15 residues. Germline CDR1 and CDR2: MNHEY and SVGAGI. CDR3 coding DNA: TGTGCCAGCAGTTACACGGTGGGCCGCACAGATACGCAGTATTTT. Translated, it gives CASSYTVGRTDTQYF.

This clonotype was picked up many times. This rearrangement joins TRBV20-1 to TRBJ2-7; D is ambiguous. The V end was cut by 0 bases, the J end by 3 bases, with 18 bases between. Germline V gene data show CDR1 as DFQATT and CDR2 as SNEGSKA (reference sequence). The CDR3 is made up of 16 amino acids. This chain's CDR3 is CSARDLLSETFYEQYF. For the CDR3, the DNA is TGCAGTGCTAGAGATCTCTTGTCCGAAACCTTCTACGAGCAGTACTTC.